This T cell receptor beta chain was obtained from a study of Ad26.COV2.S vaccination and SARS-CoV-2 variants. Study overall: This donor came from the COV1001 trial of Ad26.COV2.S.

Profiling relied on immunoSEQ multiplex PCR, and the TCRdb table lists in-frame clones only, not all of them. The table has some 480,000 clones, around 85% seen once; the top ten hold over 10%. This clone was recorded at least ten times. What it recognizes is unknown. Study results and caveats: Spike-specific TCR breadth in vaccine recipients exceeded that seen in placebo recipients.

Treatment specified: some 20 received Ad26.COV2.S at low or high dose, single or two shots; several received placebo; per-sample allocation not given. Vaccine and placebo recipients were sampled on day 63 after the first injection. The source is a person between 18 and 59 years old who received the Ad26.COV2.S COVID-19 vaccine or a placebo. Sample: peripheral blood, taken in a trial of Ad26.COV2.S vaccine versus placebo.

The CDR3 reads CASSSGWGEEKLFF. In DNA, the CDR3 is TGTGCCAGCAGTTCAGGTTGGGGTGAGGAAAAACTGTTTTTT. V gene TRBV6-5 combines with J gene TRBJ1-4; no reliable D call. The length of the CDR3 is 14 residues. V lost 4 bases, J lost 8 bases, and 14 bases lay in between. Germline V gene sequence: CDR1 MNHEY, CDR2 SVGAGI.